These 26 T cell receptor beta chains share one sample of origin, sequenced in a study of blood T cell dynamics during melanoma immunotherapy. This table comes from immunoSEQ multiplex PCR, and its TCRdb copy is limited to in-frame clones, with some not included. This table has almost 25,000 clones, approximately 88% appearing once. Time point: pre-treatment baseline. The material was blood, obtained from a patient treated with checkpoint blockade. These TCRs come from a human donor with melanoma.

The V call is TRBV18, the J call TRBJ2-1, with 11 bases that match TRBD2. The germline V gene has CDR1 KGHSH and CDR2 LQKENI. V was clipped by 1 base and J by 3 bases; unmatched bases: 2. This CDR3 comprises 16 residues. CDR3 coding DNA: TGTGCCAGCTCACCACGGACTAGCGGGTTCTACAATGAGCAGTTCTTC. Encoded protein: CASSPRTSGFYNEQFF.

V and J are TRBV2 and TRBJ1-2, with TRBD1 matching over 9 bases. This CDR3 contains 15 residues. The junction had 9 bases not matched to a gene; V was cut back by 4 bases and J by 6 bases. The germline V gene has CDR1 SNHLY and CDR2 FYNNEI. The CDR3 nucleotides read TGTGCCAGCAGTGTACTCACAGGGGGCAGGAATGGCTACACCTTC. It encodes CASSVLTGGRNGYTF.

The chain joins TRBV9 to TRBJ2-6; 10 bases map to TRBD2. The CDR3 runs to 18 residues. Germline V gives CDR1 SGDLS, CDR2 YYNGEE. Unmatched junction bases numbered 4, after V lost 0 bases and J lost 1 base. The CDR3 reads CASSVEGSGRSGANVLTF. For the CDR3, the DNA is TGTGCCAGCAGCGTAGAGGGTAGCGGGAGGTCTGGGGCCAACGTCCTGACTTTC.

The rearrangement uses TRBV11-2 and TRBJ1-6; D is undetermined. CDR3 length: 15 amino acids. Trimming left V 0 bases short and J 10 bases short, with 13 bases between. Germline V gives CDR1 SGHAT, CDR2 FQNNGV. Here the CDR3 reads CASSLDGGVHSPLHF. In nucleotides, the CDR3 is TGTGCCAGCAGCTTAGACGGAGGAGTTCACTCACCCCTCCACTTT.

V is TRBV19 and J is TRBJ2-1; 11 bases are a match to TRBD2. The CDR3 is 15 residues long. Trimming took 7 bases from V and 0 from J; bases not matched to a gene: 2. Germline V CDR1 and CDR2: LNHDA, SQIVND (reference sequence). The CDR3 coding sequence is TGTGCCAGTACAACTAGCGGGAGCTCCTACAATGAGCAGTTCTTC. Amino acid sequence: CASTTSGSSYNEQFF.

CDR3 in amino acids: CASRKDSQGIQYF. Here the CDR3 DNA reads TGTGCCAGCAGGAAAGACTCGCAGGGCATTCAGTACTTC. This chain uses TRBV2 with TRBJ2-4; TRBD1 might be the D (5 bases). Between the trimmed V and J ends, which lost 6 bases and 9 bases, there was a span of 15 bases. This CDR3 spans 13 amino acids. The germline CDR1 and CDR2 sequences are SNHLY and FYNNEI.

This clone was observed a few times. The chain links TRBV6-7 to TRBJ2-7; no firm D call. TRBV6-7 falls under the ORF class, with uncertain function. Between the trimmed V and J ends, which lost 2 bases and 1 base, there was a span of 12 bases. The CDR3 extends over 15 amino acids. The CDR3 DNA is TGTGCCAGCAGTTACCGACATCTATCTTCCTACGAGCAGTACTTC. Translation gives CASSYRHLSSYEQYF.

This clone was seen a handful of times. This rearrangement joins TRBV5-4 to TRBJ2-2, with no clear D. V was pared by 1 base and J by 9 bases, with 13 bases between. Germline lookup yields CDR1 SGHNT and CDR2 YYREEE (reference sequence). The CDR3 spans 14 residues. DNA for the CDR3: TGTGCCAGCAGCTTGATGGCAAATCCCCGGGAGCTGTTTTTT. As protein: CASSLMANPRELFF.

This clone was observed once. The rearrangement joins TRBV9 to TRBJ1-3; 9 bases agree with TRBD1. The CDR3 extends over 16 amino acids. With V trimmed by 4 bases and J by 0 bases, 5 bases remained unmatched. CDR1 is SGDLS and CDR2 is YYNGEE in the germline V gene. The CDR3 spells CASSRGQGISGNTIYF. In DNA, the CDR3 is TGTGCCAGCAGCAGAGGACAGGGGATCTCTGGAAACACCATATATTTT.

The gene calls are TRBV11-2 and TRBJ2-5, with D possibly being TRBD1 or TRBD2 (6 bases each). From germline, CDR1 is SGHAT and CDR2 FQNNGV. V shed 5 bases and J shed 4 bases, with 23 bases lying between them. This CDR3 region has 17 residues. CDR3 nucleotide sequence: TGTGCCAGCAGCCCCCGACTAGACAGGAATCACGGAGAGACCCAGTACTTC. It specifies CASSPRLDRNHGETQYF.

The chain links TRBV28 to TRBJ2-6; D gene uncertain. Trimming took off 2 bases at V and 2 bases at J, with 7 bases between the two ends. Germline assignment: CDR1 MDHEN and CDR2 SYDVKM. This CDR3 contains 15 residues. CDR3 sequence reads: CASSLGRTGANVLTF. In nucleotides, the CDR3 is TGTGCCAGCAGTTTAGGGCGGACTGGGGCCAACGTCCTGACTTTC.

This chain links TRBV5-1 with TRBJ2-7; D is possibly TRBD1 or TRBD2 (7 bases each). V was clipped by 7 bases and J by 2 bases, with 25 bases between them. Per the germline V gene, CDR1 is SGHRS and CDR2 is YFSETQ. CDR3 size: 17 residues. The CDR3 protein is CASQGGPATGTAYEQYF. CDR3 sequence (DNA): TGCGCCAGCCAGGGGGGGCCCGCTACCGGGACAGCCTACGAGCAGTACTTC.

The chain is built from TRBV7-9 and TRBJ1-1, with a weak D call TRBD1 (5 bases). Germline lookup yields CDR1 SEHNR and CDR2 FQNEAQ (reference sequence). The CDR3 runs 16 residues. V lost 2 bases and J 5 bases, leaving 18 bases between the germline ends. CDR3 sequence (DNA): TGTGCCAGCAGCTTACGGCAGGGTGTAGGTGGGACTGAAGCTTTCTTT. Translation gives CASSLRQGVGGTEAFF. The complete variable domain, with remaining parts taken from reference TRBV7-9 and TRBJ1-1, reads DTGVSQNPRHKITKRGQNVTFRCDPISEHNRLYWYRQTLGQGPEFLTYFQNEAQLEKSRLLSDRFSAERPKGSFSTLEIQRTEQGDSAMYLCASSLRQGVGGTEAFFGQGTRLTVV.

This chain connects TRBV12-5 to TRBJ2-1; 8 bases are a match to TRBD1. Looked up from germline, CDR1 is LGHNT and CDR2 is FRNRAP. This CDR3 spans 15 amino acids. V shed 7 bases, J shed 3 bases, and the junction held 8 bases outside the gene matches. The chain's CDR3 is CASAPSGGVYNEQFF. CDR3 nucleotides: TGTGCTAGTGCCCCCTCAGGGGGCGTCTACAATGAGCAGTTCTTC.

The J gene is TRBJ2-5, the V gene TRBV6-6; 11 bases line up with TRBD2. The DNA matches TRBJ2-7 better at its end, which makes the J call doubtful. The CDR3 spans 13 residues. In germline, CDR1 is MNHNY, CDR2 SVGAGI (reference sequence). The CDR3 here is CASRLAGVYEQYF. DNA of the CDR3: TGTGCCAGCAGACTAGCGGGAGTCTACGAGCAGTACTTC.

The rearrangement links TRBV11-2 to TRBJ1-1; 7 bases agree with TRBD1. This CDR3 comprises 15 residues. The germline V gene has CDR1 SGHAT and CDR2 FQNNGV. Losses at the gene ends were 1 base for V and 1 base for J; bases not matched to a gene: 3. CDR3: CASSLARTGNTEAFF. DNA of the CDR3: TGTGCCAGCAGCTTAGCGAGGACAGGGAACACTGAAGCTTTCTTT.

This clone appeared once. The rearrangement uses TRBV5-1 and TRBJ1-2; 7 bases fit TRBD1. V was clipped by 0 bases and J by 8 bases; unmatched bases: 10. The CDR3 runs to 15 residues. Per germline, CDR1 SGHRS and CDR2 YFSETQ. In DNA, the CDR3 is TGCGCCAGCAGCTTGGCAATGACAGGGATTGGGGGCTACACCTTC. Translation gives CASSLAMTGIGGYTF.

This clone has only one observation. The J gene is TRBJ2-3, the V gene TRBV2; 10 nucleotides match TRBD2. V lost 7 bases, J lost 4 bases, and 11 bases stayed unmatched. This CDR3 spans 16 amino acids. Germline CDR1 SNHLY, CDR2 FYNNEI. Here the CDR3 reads CASTQALGLAADTQYF. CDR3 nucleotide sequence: TGTGCCAGCACCCAAGCCCTTGGACTAGCGGCAGATACGCAGTATTTT.

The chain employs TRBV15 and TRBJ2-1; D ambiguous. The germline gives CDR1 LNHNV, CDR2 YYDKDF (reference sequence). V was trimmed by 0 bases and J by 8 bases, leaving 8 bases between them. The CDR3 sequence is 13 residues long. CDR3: CATSRDQSYEQFF. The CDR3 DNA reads TGTGCCACCAGCAGAGACCAGAGCTATGAGCAGTTCTTC.

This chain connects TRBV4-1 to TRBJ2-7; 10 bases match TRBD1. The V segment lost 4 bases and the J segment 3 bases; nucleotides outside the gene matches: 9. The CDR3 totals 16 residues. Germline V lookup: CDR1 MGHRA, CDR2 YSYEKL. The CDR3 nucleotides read TGCGCCAGCAGCCGCACCCCGGGACAGGGGTTCTACGAGCAGTACTTC. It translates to CASSRTPGQGFYEQYF.

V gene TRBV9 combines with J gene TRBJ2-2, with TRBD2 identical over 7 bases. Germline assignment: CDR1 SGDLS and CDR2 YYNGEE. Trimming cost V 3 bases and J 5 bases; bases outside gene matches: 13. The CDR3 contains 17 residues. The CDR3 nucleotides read TGTGCCAGCAGCGAGAGGGAGGGTGGGCTGTGGACCGGGGAGCTGTTTTTT. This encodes CASSEREGGLWTGELFF.

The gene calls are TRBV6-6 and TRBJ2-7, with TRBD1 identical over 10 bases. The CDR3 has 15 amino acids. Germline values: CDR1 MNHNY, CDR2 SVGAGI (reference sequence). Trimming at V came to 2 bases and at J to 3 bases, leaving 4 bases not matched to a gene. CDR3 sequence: CASSYARTGGYEQYF. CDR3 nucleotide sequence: TGTGCCAGCAGTTACGCCAGGACAGGGGGCTACGAGCAGTACTTC.

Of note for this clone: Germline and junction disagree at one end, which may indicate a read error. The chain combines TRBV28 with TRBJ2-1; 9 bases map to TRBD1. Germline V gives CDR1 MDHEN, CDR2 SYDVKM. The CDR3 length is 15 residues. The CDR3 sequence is CASRLTGGSNNEQFF. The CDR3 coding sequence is TGTGCCAGCAGATTAACAGGGGGCTCCAACAATGAGCAGTTCTTC.

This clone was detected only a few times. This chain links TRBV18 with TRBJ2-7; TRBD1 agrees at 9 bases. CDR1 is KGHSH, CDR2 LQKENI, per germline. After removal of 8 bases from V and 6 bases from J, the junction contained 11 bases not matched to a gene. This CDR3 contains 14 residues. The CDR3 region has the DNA TGTGCCAGCGGAAAGGACAGGGGAGGGGGCGAGCAGTACTTC. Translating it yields CASGKDRGGGEQYF. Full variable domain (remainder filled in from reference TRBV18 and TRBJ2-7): NAGVMQNPRHLVRRRGQEARLRCSPMKGHSHVYWYRQLPEEGLKFMVYLQKENIIDESGMPKERFSAEFPKEGPSILRIQQVVRGDSAAYFCASGKDRGGGEQYFGPGTRLTVT.

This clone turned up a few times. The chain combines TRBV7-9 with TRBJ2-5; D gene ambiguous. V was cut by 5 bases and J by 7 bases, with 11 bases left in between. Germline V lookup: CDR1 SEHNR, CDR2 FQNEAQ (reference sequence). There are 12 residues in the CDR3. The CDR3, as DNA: TGTGCCAGCAGCCAGAACACCAGGACCCAGTACTTC. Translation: CASSQNTRTQYF.

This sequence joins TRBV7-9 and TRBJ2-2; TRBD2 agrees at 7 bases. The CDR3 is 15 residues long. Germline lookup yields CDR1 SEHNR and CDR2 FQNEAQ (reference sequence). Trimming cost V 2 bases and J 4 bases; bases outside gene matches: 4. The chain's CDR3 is CASSLLGRTTGELFF. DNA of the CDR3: TGTGCCAGCAGCTTACTCGGGAGGACCACCGGGGAGCTGTTTTTT.